A single sample gave rise to the 27 T cell receptor beta chains below, sequenced in a study of vaccination effects on CD4 cells after COVID-19 (dated by TCRdb to between 2021 and 2024). After about 9 days of culture, CD4+ T cells were isolated with the EasySep CD4+ T cell isolation kit. Receptor amplification or capture employed the immunoSEQ multiplex PCR assay. TCRdb holds this immuneACCESS table with in-frame rearrangements only. Some clones are missing; in checked studies, unresolved V genes explain under half, and the rest has no known cause. The sample includes approximately 58,000 clones, with about 74% observed a single time. Just over 3% of the sample goes to the ten largest clones. No antigens are known for them. This specimen consisted of CD4+ T cells from PBMCs cultured without peptide, obtained before COVID-19 vaccination. The receptors derive from a human donor who received a COVID-19 vaccine.

The V call is TRBV29-1, the J call TRBJ1-1; D uncertain. This CDR3 is built from 13 residues. In germline, CDR1 is SQVTM, CDR2 ANQGSEA. V was cut by 3 bases and J by 1 base, with 9 bases left in between. The CDR3 DNA is TGCAGCGTTGAGTCTCATAGGAACACTGAAGCTTTCTTT. Amino acid sequence: CSVESHRNTEAFF.

The chain has TRBV18 and TRBJ1-2, with 7 bases fitting TRBD1. J was trimmed by 6 bases and V by 3 bases; bases with no gene match: 13. Looked up from germline, CDR1 is KGHSH and CDR2 is LQKENI. The CDR3 has 16 amino acids. CDR3 residues: CASSPETGYRINGYTF. CDR3 DNA sequence: TGTGCCAGCTCACCCGAGACAGGGTACCGAATAAATGGCTACACCTTC.

The chain recombines TRBV18 with TRBJ1-4, with D possibly TRBD1 on 6 matching bases. Per germline, CDR1 KGHSH and CDR2 LQKENI. Trimming took off 3 bases at V and 3 bases at J, with 17 bases between the two ends. The CDR3 contains 17 residues. This CDR3 is CASSPPGNRVANEKLFF. The DNA for the CDR3 is TGTGCCAGCTCACCTCCGGGGAACAGGGTAGCTAATGAAAAACTGTTTTTT.

This chain joins TRBV15 and TRBJ2-7; 9 bases are a match to TRBD1. Trimming took 3 bases from V and 7 from J; bases not matched to a gene: 7. Germline CDR1 reads LNHNV; CDR2 reads YYDKDF (reference sequence). The length of the CDR3 is 14 residues. The CDR3 sequence is CATSRTGGWWEQYV. The CDR3 DNA is TGTGCCACCAGCAGGACAGGGGGATGGTGGGAGCAGTACGTC.

The chain carries TRBV5-1 and TRBJ2-3; possible D gene TRBD2, 6 bases. CDR3 size: 15 residues. Per germline, CDR1 SGHRS and CDR2 YFSETQ. Trimming left V 1 base short and J 5 bases short, with 14 bases between. CDR3 sequence: CASSLSSSARDTQYF. The CDR3, as DNA: TGCGCCAGCAGCTTGAGCTCTAGCGCTAGAGATACGCAGTATTTT.

This chain connects TRBV30 to TRBJ1-3, with D uncertain. Germline lookup yields CDR1 GTSNPN and CDR2 SVGIG (reference sequence). The CDR3 is made up of 14 amino acids. With 8 bases removed from V and 0 bases from J, the gap between germline ends came to 14 bases. CDR3 bases: TGTGCCCTCACGTTACAACTCTCTGGAAACACCATATATTTT. This encodes CALTLQLSGNTIYF.

The rearrangement links TRBV9 to TRBJ1-3; D remains unclear. Germline V lookup: CDR1 SGDLS, CDR2 YYNGEE. Between the trimmed V and J ends, which lost 0 bases and 7 bases, there was a span of 11 bases. The CDR3 sequence is 14 residues long. The CDR3: CASSVASNSNTIYF. The CDR3, as DNA: TGTGCCAGCAGCGTAGCCTCAAACAGCAACACCATATATTTT.

The chain has TRBV20-1 and TRBJ2-1, with D maybe TRBD2 (5 bases). The length of the CDR3 is 14 residues. Trimming took 3 bases from V and 4 from J, leaving 13 bases between them. The germline V gene encodes CDR1 DFQATT and CDR2 SNEGSKA (reference sequence). The CDR3 here is CSASLASNYNEQFF. CDR3 sequence (DNA): TGCAGTGCTAGTTTAGCGAGTAATTACAATGAGCAGTTCTTC.

In its sample, this clone was seen once. The genes are TRBV10-3 and TRBJ1-1; 9 positions match TRBD1. V was clipped by 6 bases and J by 3 bases; unmatched bases: 5. This CDR3 comprises 14 residues. Looked up from germline, CDR1 is ENHRY and CDR2 is SYGVKD. The DNA of the CDR3 is TGTGCCATCAGAACAGGGGGCGAGGACACTGAAGCTTTCTTT. Protein sequence: CAIRTGGEDTEAFF.

This chain links TRBV18 with TRBJ2-7; D might be TRBD1 or TRBD2, each matching 6 bases. The CDR3 contains 16 residues. Trimming pared 3 bases from V and 6 bases from J, leaving 21 bases between. CDR1 and CDR2 (germline): KGHSH, LQKENI. CDR3 sequence: CASSPNRDIGGGEQYV. In DNA, the CDR3 is TGTGCCAGCTCACCGAATAGGGACATCGGAGGGGGCGAGCAGTACGTC.

This clone has more than one count but fewer than ten. The rearrangement uses TRBV27 and TRBJ1-3; TRBD1 might be the D (6 bases). V lost 5 bases and J lost 6, with 11 bases in between. CDR3 length: 13 residues. CDR1 and CDR2 (germline): MNHEY, SMNVEV (reference sequence). The CDR3 loop is CASSADRLNTIYF. The CDR3 DNA follows: TGTGCCAGCAGTGCCGACAGGCTAAACACCATATATTTT.

In this sample, this clone turned up once. V usage is TRBV6-6 and J usage is TRBJ2-7, with 9 positions matching TRBD1. Germline assignment: CDR1 MNHNY and CDR2 SVGAGI (reference sequence). The CDR3 has 16 residues. V was pared by 1 base and J by 1 base, with 5 bases of the junction left unmatched. CDR3 nucleotide sequence: TGTGCCAGCAGTTACTATAGGACAGGGGAATCCTACGAGCAGTACGTC. It is translated as CASSYYRTGESYEQYV.

V and J are TRBV19 and TRBJ1-1, with TRBD1 matching 7 bases. The germline V gene has CDR1 LNHDA and CDR2 SQIVND (reference sequence). The ends lost 4 bases at V and 5 bases at J; junction bases unmatched: 7. CDR3 size: 14 residues. CDR3 DNA: TGTGCCAGTAGTAGTAGGGCAGGGGGAACTGAAGCTTTCTTT. As protein: CASSSRAGGTEAFF.

V usage is TRBV24-1 and J usage is TRBJ1-1; 8 bases are shared with TRBD1. Trimming at V came to 4 bases and at J to 1 base, leaving 7 bases not matched to a gene. The CDR3 sequence is 16 residues long. Germline CDR1 is KGHDR and CDR2 is SFDVKD. DNA of the CDR3: TGTGCCACCAGTGAGGCCACAGGGGGACCGAACACTGAAGCTTTCTTT. Its translation: CATSEATGGPNTEAFF.

The chain employs TRBV12-3 or TRBV12-4 and TRBJ1-3, with unresolved D. The CDR3 sequence is 12 residues long. V was shortened by 7 bases and J by 4 bases, with 8 bases between the two germline ends. The CDR3 bases are TGTGCCAGCAACCTAATCGGAAACACCATATATTTT. This sequence encodes CASNLIGNTIYF.

The chain employs TRBV6-5 and TRBJ1-3; D not resolved. Germline V gene lookup returns CDR1 MNHEY and CDR2 SVGAGI. V was shortened by 11 bases and J by 2 bases, with 19 bases between the two germline ends. This CDR3 has 15 residues. CDR3: CAATGQVLTGNTIYF. The CDR3 DNA sequence: TGTGCCGCAACGGGCCAGGTTCTTACTGGAAACACCATATATTTT.

V usage is TRBV6-5 and J usage is TRBJ1-2, with 7 bases identical to TRBD1. This CDR3 is built from 14 residues. CDR1 MNHEY and CDR2 SVGAGI come from the germline V gene. Germline trimming cut 6 bases from V and 4 bases from J; bases unmatched to any gene: 8. The CDR3: CASSRQGGGYGYTF. The CDR3 nucleotides are TGTGCCAGCAGCCGACAGGGAGGCGGCTATGGCTACACCTTC.

The CDR3 region is CASSMYKNEAFF. The CDR3 DNA reads TGTGCCAGTAGTATGTACAAAAATGAAGCTTTCTTT. This sequence joins TRBV19 and TRBJ1-1; D remains unclear. Per the germline V gene, CDR1 is LNHDA and CDR2 is SQIVND (reference sequence). V lost 3 bases and J lost 7, with 9 bases in between. This CDR3 comprises 12 residues.

The CDR3 loop is CASSGGLDYNSPLHF. CDR3 bases: TGTGCCAGCAGCGGCGGACTGGACTATAATTCACCCCTCCACTTT. V usage is TRBV9 and J usage is TRBJ1-6; D not certain. Trimming removed 3 bases from V and 3 bases from J, with 10 bases in between. CDR1 is SGDLS and CDR2 is YYNGEE in the germline V gene. The CDR3 contains 15 residues. Filled out from reference TRBV9 and TRBJ1-6, the complete variable domain reads DSGVTQTPKHLITATGQRVTLRCSPRSGDLSVYWYQQSLDQGLQFLIQYYNGEERAKGNILERFSAQQFPDLHSELNLSSLELGDSALYFCASSGGLDYNSPLHFGNGTRLTVT.

The chain is built from TRBV15 and TRBJ2-3; 12 bases line up with TRBD2. The CDR3 is 16 amino acids. Losses at the gene ends were 3 bases for V and 6 bases for J; bases not matched to a gene: 7. CDR1 is LNHNV and CDR2 is YYDKDF in the germline V gene (reference sequence). The CDR3, as DNA: TGTGCCACCAGCAGGACACTAGCGGGGGGCGGGGATACGCAGTATTTT. It yields the protein CATSRTLAGGGDTQYF.

This clone occurred once. The rearrangement uses TRBV7-2 and TRBJ2-2, with 8 bases lining up with TRBD1. There are 17 residues in the CDR3. In germline, CDR1 is SGHTA, CDR2 FQGNSA. The ends lost 5 bases at V and 5 bases at J; junction bases unmatched: 13. CDR3 sequence: CASSITPGTGATGELFF. The CDR3, as DNA: TGTGCCAGCAGCATAACACCCGGGACAGGAGCAACCGGGGAGCTGTTTTTT.

The CDR3 nucleotides read TGCGCCAGCAGCCCACAGGGGTCCCAAGAGACCCAGTACTTC. Translated: CASSPQGSQETQYF. V gene TRBV5-1 combines with J gene TRBJ2-5; 7 nucleotides line up with TRBD1. J was trimmed by 1 base and V by 4 bases; bases with no gene match: 4. Germline assignment: CDR1 SGHRS and CDR2 YFSETQ. This CDR3 has 14 amino acids.

The genes are TRBV7-8 and TRBJ2-3; 8 nucleotides match TRBD2. Germline V CDR1 and CDR2: SGHVS, FQNEAQ. V was pared by 4 bases and J by 5 bases, with 26 bases of the junction left unmatched. The CDR3 covers 21 residues. CDR3 residues: CASSSSRPASLAGGNGDTQYF. The CDR3, as DNA: TGTGCCAGCAGCTCATCGCGCCCTGCTTCTTTGGCGGGGGGCAATGGAGATACGCAGTATTTT.

V gene TRBV4-2 combines with J gene TRBJ2-5, with 9 bases fitting TRBD2. This CDR3 has 17 amino acids. Germline V gene lookup returns CDR1 LGHNA and CDR2 YNFKEQ. The junction had 7 bases not matched to a gene; V was cut back by 0 bases and J by 2 bases. CDR3 DNA: TGTGCCAGCAGCCAAGAAGATGGGCTAGCGGGGCAAGAGACCCAGTACTTC. As protein: CASSQEDGLAGQETQYF.

The chain is built from TRBV5-1 and TRBJ2-1, with D possibly TRBD2 on 5 matching bases. The germline CDR1 and CDR2 sequences are SGHRS and YFSETQ. The V end was cut by 7 bases, the J end by 0 bases, with 11 bases between. This CDR3 has 14 residues. CDR3 coding DNA: TGCGCCAGCTTTCCGGGAACCTCCTACAATGAGCAGTTCTTC. Encoded protein: CASFPGTSYNEQFF.

This clone was detected only a few times. The chain carries TRBV5-1 and TRBJ1-2; a possible D gene is TRBD1 (5 bases). Germline CDR1 reads SGHRS; CDR2 reads YFSETQ. This CDR3 region has 14 residues. Trimming pared 4 bases from V and 1 base from J, leaving 11 bases between. The CDR3 sequence is CASSLGTLNYGYTF. Written as DNA, the CDR3 is TGCGCCAGCAGCCTAGGGACTCTTAACTATGGCTACACCTTC.

This clone showed up just once. In DNA form, the CDR3 reads TGTGCCACCAGTGATCCAAACTACACCGGGGAGCTGTTTTTT. Its translation: CATSDPNYTGELFF. The rearrangement joins TRBV24-1 to TRBJ2-2; no reliable D call. This CDR3 has 14 amino acids. Germline values: CDR1 KGHDR, CDR2 SFDVKD. Trimming removed 3 bases from V and 3 bases from J, with 7 bases in between.